Detailed here is one TCR beta chain. Germline values: CDR1 MNHEY, CDR2 SMNVEV (reference sequence). Trimming left V 6 bases short and J 0 bases short, with 14 bases between. The CDR3 is made up of 15 amino acids. cDNA prepared by RNA extraction and subsequent reverse transcription served as the template for sequencing. Clones were read by immunoSEQ multiplex PCR, and TCRdb kept only the in-frame ones, dropping some. Of approximately 57,000 clones listed, around 96% are singletons. The data derive from a study of CD8+ T cells in alopecia areata. Both peripheral blood and punch biopsies of lesional scalp skin were obtained from patients who had alopecia areata.

Here the sequenced sample was CD8+ T cells sorted from blood, taken at week 0. The rearrangement uses TRBV27 and TRBJ1-2, with a tentative D call TRBD1 (5 bases). The source of this sequence is a human donor with alopecia areata. DNA for the CDR3: TGTGCCAGCAGAGGGGCAGGGCTACCTAACTATGGCTACACCTTC. It specifies CASRGAGLPNYGYTF.